The rows below give T cell receptor beta chains drawn from one sample of a study of blood T cells in healthy people across ages. TCRdb re-derived calls from the 5' RACE reads in MiXCR, one entry per CDR3 protein. The sample carries about 800,000 distinct CDR3 sequences, 25% recorded once. This sample was also put to use in a study of T cells of mothers and their children.

The material sequenced was blood. Receptor source: a boy aged 10-17 years in good health. Both conserved end residues are part of each CDR3. D genes are given only for firm matches. Some rows mark clone size as missing; the rest say once, few, many or name a class of expanded clone.

>few|NA|TRBV6-2/TRBV6-3|TRBJ1-3
TGTGCCAGCAGCAAACGGGAGGGCAGATCTGGAAACACCATATATTTT
CASSKREGRSGNTIYF
>few|NA|TRBV5-6|TRBJ1-2
TGTGCCAGCAGCTTGGTGGACAGCGACTATGGCTACACCTTC
CASSLVDSDYGYTF
>NA|NA|TRBV4-1|TRBJ1-3
TGCGCCAGCAGCCAAGATATTCCCTCTGGAAACACCATATATTTT
CASSQDIPSGNTIYF
>few|TRBD1|TRBV12-3/TRBV12-4|TRBJ1-2
TGTGCCAGCAGGCGGCTAGGACAGGGTACTGACTATGGCTACACCTTC
CASRRLGQGTDYGYTF
>few|TRBD2|TRBV7-9|TRBJ2-1
TGTGCCAGCAGCTTAGCCCCCCTAGCGGGAGGGCATAATGAGCAGTTCTTC
CASSLAPLAGGHNEQFF
>NA|TRBD1|TRBV7-2|TRBJ2-4
TGTGCCAGCAGCCAATCCGGGACAGGGGACATTCAGTACTTC
CASSQSGTGDIQYF
>NA|TRBD2|TRBV11-2|TRBJ2-7
TGTGCCAGCAGCCACGGGACTAGCGGGAGGGGTCCCTACGAGCAGTACTTC
CASSHGTSGRGPYEQYF
>NA|NA|TRBV7-3|TRBJ2-5
TGTGCCAGCAGCCCGGAGGGGGGGTGGGAGACCCAGTACTTC
CASSPEGGWETQYF
>few|TRBD2|TRBV6-6|TRBJ2-5
TGTGCCAGCAGTTACGGACTAGCGGCACCTGGGACCCAGTACTTC
CASSYGLAAPGTQYF
>NA|NA|TRBV5-1|TRBJ2-1
TGCGCCAGCAGCTCGGGGGGGACAGGGTATCATGAGCAGTTCTTC
CASSSGGTGYHEQFF
>few|NA|TRBV19|TRBJ2-1
TGTGCCAGTAGTATAAATGCTAACTACAATGAGCAGTTCTTC
CASSINANYNEQFF
>NA|TRBD1|TRBV28|TRBJ1-2
TGTGCCAGCAGAAAGACAGGGGGTCCTGGCTACACCTTC
CASRKTGGPGYTF
>few|NA|TRBV28|TRBJ2-5
TGTGCCAGCAGTTTCACGGACCAAGAGACCCGGTACTTC
CASSFTDQETRYF
>many|NA|TRBV25-1|TRBJ1-2
TGTGCCAGCAGTGTAGGGACTAACTATGGCTACACCTTC
CASSVGTNYGYTF
>NA|NA|TRBV27|TRBJ1-1
TGTGCCAGCAGCTGGACAGCTGCCACTGAAGCTTTCTTT
CASSWTAATEAFF
>NA|TRBD2|TRBV6-5|TRBJ2-4
TGTGCCAGCAGTTACTCAACTAGCGGGGAGGATAAGTACTTC
CASSYSTSGEDKYF
>NA|NA|TRBV30|TRBJ1-4
TGTGCCTGGAACCTAACGCCAAGTGAAAAACTGTTTTTT
CAWNLTPSEKLFF
>few|TRBD2|TRBV5-1|TRBJ2-5
TGCGCCAGCAGCTTGGGGACTAGCTTAGAGACCCAGTACTTC
CASSLGTSLETQYF
>few|TRBD1|TRBV7-9|TRBJ2-1
TGTGCCAGCAGCTTAGTACAGGGGTTTGGCAGTGAGCAGTTCTTC
CASSLVQGFGSEQFF
>NA|TRBD2|TRBV6-5|TRBJ2-5
TGTGCCAGCAGCCAATCTAGGCTAGCGGGGTCCGGAGAGACCCAGTACTTC
CASSQSRLAGSGETQYF
>NA|NA|TRBV20-1|TRBJ2-7
TGCAGTGCTAGTCGCGACAGTCCCTACGAGCAGTACTTC
CSASRDSPYEQYF
>NA|NA|TRBV15|TRBJ2-1
TGTGCCACCAGCAGTCCCGGGTTAAGCAATGAGCAGTTCTTC
CATSSPGLSNEQFF
>NA|NA|TRBV12-5|TRBJ2-1
TGTGCTAGTGGTTTGGCCCCCGCGGGAAGTTTGTATCGTTCCTACAATGAGCAGTTCTTC
CASGLAPAGSLYRSYNEQFF
>NA|NA|TRBV3-1|TRBJ1-1
TGTGCCAGCAGCCAAGATCGGACAGCTTTCTTT
CASSQDRTAFF
>few|TRBD2|TRBV28|TRBJ2-5
TGTGCCAGCAGTTTAGGCTGGCCTAGCGGGGAGACCCAGTACTTC
CASSLGWPSGETQYF
>few|TRBD2|TRBV7-2|TRBJ2-1
TGTGCCAGCAGCTCTACAGGACTAGCGGGGGCCTACAATGAGCAGTTCTTC
CASSSTGLAGAYNEQFF
>NA|NA|TRBV28|TRBJ2-7
TGTGCCAGCAGTCCCAACCTACCGCTCTACGAGCAGTACTTC
CASSPNLPLYEQYF
>few|NA|TRBV4-3|TRBJ2-3
TGCGCCAGCAGCCAGGGACCGCAGGACGAGGATACGCAGTATTTT
CASSQGPQDEDTQYF
>NA|TRBD2|TRBV7-6|TRBJ2-1
TGTGCCAGCAGCTTAGTACTAGCGGGAGACCAGTTCTTC
CASSLVLAGDQFF
>few|TRBD2|TRBV9|TRBJ2-5
TGTGCCAGCAGCGTCGGGGGGGCGTACCAAGAGACCCAGTACTTC
CASSVGGAYQETQYF
>NA|NA|TRBV29-1|TRBJ1-1
TGCAGCGGATTCGGGGGGCCGGATGAAGCTTCCTTT
CSGFGGPDEASF
>NA|TRBD2|TRBV27|TRBJ2-7
TGTGCCAGCAGTCCGACTAGCGGGCTTTCCTACGAGCAGTACTTC
CASSPTSGLSYEQYF
>few|NA|TRBV20-1|TRBJ2-7
TGCAGCCCAACCCGCGGGAACTACGAGCAGTACTTC
CSPTRGNYEQYF
>few|TRBD2|TRBV20-1|TRBJ2-5
TGCAGTGCCAGGACTAGTCTCATGGAGACCCAGTACTTC
CSARTSLMETQYF
>few|NA|TRBV28|TRBJ2-5
TGTGCCAGCACCAGACGTATTGCCCAAGAGACCCAGTACTTC
CASTRRIAQETQYF
>NA|NA|TRBV6-5|TRBJ2-2
TGTGCCAGCAGTTACTCGAGGCAGGTGGCCGGGGAGCTGTTTTTT
CASSYSRQVAGELFF
>NA|NA|TRBV20-1|TRBJ1-1
TGCAGTGCTAGAGCCCAGGGGAATACTGAAGCTTTCTTT
CSARAQGNTEAFF
>few|NA|TRBV20-1|TRBJ2-3
TGCAGTGCTAGCTCCGGGGTCATCGGAGGAGATACGCAGTATTTT
CSASSGVIGGDTQYF
>NA|NA|TRBV12-3/TRBV12-4|TRBJ2-1
TGTGCCAGCACCCGAGCTTGGGGGAGCCAGCAGTTCTTC
CASTRAWGSQQFF
>NA|TRBD2|TRBV7-9|TRBJ2-5
TGTGCCAGCAGAGCGGGAGAGATCGAGACCCAGTACTTC
CASRAGEIETQYF
>NA|NA|TRBV28|TRBJ2-3
TGTGCCAGCAGTTTAGGGCCGGGCCAGAGCACAGATACGCAGTATTTT
CASSLGPGQSTDTQYF
>NA|NA|TRBV12-5|TRBJ1-5
TGTGCTAGTGGGTCCAGGGTGTACCAGCCCCAGCATTTT
CASGSRVYQPQHF
>NA|NA|TRBV7-3|TRBJ2-3
TGTGCCAGCAGCTTAAGTCTAGCGACAGATACGCAGTATTTT
CASSLSLATDTQYF
>NA|TRBD1|TRBV28|TRBJ2-7
TGTGCCAGCAGACCCAACGGACAGGGGGCGAGCTCCTACGAGCAGTACTTC
CASRPNGQGASSYEQYF
>few|NA|TRBV5-1|TRBJ2-1
TGCGCCAGCAGCTTGGAGGTTGGTGGAGAGCAGTTCTTC
CASSLEVGGEQFF
>few|TRBD1|TRBV20-1|TRBJ2-7
TGCAGTGCTGTCCGCTTCAGACAGGGTACATACGAGCAGTACTTC
CSAVRFRQGTYEQYF
>NA|TRBD1|TRBV27|TRBJ2-1
TGTGCCAGCAGGCGACCCGGGACAGGGGTGGTGGGTGAGCAGTTCTTC
CASRRPGTGVVGEQFF
>NA|NA|TRBV29-1|TRBJ2-5
TGCAGCGTTTGGAGATTCCAAGAGACCCAGTACTTC
CSVWRFQETQYF
>few|NA|TRBV6-2/TRBV6-3|TRBJ2-2
TGTGCCAGCATGGAAACCGGGGAGCTGTTTTTT
CASMETGELFF
>few|NA|TRBV20-1|TRBJ1-2
TGCAGTGCTAGGGGAGACAGATACTATGGCTACACCTTC
CSARGDRYYGYTF
>few|NA|TRBV21-1|TRBJ1-4
TGTGCCAGCAGCAAGGGGACAAGCCATGAAAAACTGTTTTTT
CASSKGTSHEKLFF